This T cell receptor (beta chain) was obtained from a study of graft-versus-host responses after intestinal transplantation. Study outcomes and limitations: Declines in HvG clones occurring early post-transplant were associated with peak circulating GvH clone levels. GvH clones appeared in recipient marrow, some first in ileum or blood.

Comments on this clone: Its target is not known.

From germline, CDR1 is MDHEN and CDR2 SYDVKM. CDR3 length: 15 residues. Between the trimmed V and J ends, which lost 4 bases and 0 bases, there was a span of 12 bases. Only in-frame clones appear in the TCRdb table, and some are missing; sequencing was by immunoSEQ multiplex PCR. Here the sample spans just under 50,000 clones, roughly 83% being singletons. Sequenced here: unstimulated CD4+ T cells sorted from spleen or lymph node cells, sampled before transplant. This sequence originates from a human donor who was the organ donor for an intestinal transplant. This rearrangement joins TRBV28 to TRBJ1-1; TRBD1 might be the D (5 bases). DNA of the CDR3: TGTGCCAGCAGTTCCCCGGGACGTATGAACACTGAAGCTTTCTTT. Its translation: CASSSPGRMNTEAFF.